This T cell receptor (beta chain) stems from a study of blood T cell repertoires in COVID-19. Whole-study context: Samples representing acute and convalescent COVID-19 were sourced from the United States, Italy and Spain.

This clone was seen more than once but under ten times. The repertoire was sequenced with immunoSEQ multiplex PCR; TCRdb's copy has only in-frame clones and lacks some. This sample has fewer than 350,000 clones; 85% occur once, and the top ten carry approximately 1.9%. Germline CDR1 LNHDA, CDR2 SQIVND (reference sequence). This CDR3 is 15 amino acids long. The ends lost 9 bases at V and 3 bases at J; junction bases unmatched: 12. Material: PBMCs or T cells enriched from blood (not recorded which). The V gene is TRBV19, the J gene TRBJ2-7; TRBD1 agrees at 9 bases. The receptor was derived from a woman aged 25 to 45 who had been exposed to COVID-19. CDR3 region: CASKLSGTGSYEQYF. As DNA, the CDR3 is TGTGCCAGCAAACTCTCGGGGACAGGGAGCTACGAGCAGTACTTC.